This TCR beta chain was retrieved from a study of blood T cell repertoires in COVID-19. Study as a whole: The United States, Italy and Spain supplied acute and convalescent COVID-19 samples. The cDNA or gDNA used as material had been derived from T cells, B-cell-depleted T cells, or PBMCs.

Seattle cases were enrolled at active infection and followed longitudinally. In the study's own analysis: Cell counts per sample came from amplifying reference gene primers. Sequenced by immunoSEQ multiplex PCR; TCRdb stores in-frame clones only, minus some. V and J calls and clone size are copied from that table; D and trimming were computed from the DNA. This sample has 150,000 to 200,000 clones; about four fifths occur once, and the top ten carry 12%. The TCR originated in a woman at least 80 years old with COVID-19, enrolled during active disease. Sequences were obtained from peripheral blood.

The CDR3, as DNA: TGTGCCAGCAGTATCCAGGGGGAGAACACTGAAGCTTTCTTT. This encodes CASSIQGENTEAFF. The chain joins TRBV27 to TRBJ1-1; 7 bases are shared with TRBD1. The CDR3 totals 14 residues. J gave up 1 base and V 5 bases, and 4 bases lay outside the gene matches. Germline V gene lookup returns CDR1 MNHEY and CDR2 SMNVEV (reference sequence).